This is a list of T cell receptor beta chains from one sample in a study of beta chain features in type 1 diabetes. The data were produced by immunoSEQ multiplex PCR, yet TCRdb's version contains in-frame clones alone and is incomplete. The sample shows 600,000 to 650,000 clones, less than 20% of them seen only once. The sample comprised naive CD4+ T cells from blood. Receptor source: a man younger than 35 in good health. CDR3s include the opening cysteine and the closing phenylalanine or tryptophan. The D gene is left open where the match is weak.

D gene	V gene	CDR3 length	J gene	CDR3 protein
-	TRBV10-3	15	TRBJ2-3	CAISDRDKLTDTQYF
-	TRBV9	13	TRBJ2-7	CASSVGTRYEQYF
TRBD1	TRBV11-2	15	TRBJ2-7	CASSLSVDRSYEQYF
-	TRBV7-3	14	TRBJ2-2	CASSSGSYSGELFF
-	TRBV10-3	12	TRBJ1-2	CAISDQNYGYTF
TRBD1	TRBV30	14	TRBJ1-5	CAWKGQGYNQPQHF
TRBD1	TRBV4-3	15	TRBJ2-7	CASSQERQGAYEQYF
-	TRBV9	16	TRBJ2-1	CASSVVGGQGVNEQFF
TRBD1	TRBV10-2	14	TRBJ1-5	CASSSGTVNQPQHF
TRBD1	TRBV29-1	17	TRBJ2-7	CSVEERGGGQGLWEQYF
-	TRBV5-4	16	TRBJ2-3	CASSRGGELGTDTQYF
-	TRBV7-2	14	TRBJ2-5	CASSLVPGSETQYF
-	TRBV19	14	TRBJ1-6	CASEGSSYNSPLHF
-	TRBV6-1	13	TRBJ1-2	CASSRQGKSGYTF
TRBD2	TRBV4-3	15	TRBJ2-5	CASSLWRGGGETQYF
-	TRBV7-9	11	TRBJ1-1	CASSLGGEAFF
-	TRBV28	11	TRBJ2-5	CASSSQETQYF
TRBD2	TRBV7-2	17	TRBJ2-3	CASSLPERGFSTDTQYF
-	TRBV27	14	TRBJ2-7	CASNEAGSSYEQYF
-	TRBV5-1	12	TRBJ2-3	CASSTPTDTQYF
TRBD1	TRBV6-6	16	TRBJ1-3	CASTNEGQGAGNTIYF
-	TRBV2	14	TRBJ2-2	CASSEAVAGGELFF
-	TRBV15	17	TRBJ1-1	CATSRDADKVGGTEAFF
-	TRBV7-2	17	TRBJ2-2	CASSSDRRGSNTGELFF
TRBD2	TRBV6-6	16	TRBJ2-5	CASSWGLAGAQETQYF
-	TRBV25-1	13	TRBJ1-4	CASSEWQLGKLFF
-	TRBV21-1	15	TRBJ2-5	CASSKKRQRQETQYF